The 25 T cell receptor beta chains presented below share a single source sample, sequenced in a study of vaccination effects on CD4 cells after COVID-19. Profiling relied on immunoSEQ multiplex PCR, and the TCRdb table lists in-frame clones only, not all of them. The sample lists 50,000 or so clones; about 74% were seen once. These TCRs are of unknown antigen specificity. Once cultured for roughly 10 days, the cells underwent separation to obtain CD4+ T cells. PCR-confirmed SARS-CoV-2 infection occurred in the person between March and December 2020. Two doses of either BNT162b2 or mRNA-1273 were given to each participant. The sample in question was CD4+ T cells from PBMCs cultured without peptide, obtained after COVID-19 vaccination. These receptors were taken from a human donor who had a prior SARS-CoV-2 infection.

The chain joins TRBV6-5 to TRBJ2-7; 7 bases align to TRBD2. Looked up from germline, CDR1 is MNHEY and CDR2 is SVGAGI. The V and J ends lost 4 bases and 1 base, in that order; junction bases with no gene match: 7. This CDR3 contains 15 residues. Here the CDR3 DNA reads TGTGCCAGCAGTTTTGGGGGAGGGCGTTCCTACGAGCAGTACTTC. It specifies CASSFGGGRSYEQYF.

This chain uses TRBV7-9 with TRBJ2-7, with 9 bases identical to TRBD1. Germline V gene data show CDR1 as SEHNR and CDR2 as FQNEAQ (reference sequence). The CDR3 covers 15 residues. The V segment lost 5 bases and the J segment 0 bases; nucleotides outside the gene matches: 5. The CDR3 is CASSKGQGISYEQYF. The CDR3 coding sequence is TGTGCCAGCAGCAAAGGACAGGGGATCTCCTACGAGCAGTACTTC.

The chain joins TRBV19 to TRBJ1-3; D is uncertain. The ends were cut back, 3 bases at V and 2 bases at J, with 8 bases in the middle. Germline values: CDR1 LNHDA, CDR2 SQIVND (reference sequence). The CDR3 consists of 14 residues. CDR3 bases: TGTGCCAGTAGTATTGTCCAGACTGGAAACACCATATATTTT. Encoded protein: CASSIVQTGNTIYF.

J is TRBJ1-1 and V is TRBV2; TRBD1 is a possible D gene (6 bases). The CDR3 runs to 14 residues. The V gene lost 7 bases and the J gene lost 8 bases, with 20 bases spanning the gap. The germline V gene encodes CDR1 SNHLY and CDR2 FYNNEI. CDR3 sequence (DNA): TGTGCCAGCAAAGGGACAATGGGAGGCCTAGAAGCTTTCTTT. This encodes CASKGTMGGLEAFF.

The gene calls are TRBV7-9 and TRBJ2-7; perhaps TRBD2 as D (5 bases). Trimming cost V 5 bases and J 4 bases, with 9 bases left between them. CDR1 and CDR2 from the germline V gene are SEHNR and FQNEAQ (reference sequence). The CDR3 has 12 amino acids. The CDR3 loop reads CASSERSYEQYF. CDR3 nucleotide sequence: TGTGCCAGCAGCGAGCGGTCGTACGAGCAGTACTTC.

This chain connects TRBV6-5 to TRBJ1-1, with TRBD1 matching 7 bases. Germline V gene lookup returns CDR1 MNHEY and CDR2 SVGAGI. The length of the CDR3 is 13 residues. V lost 6 bases and J lost 4; bases outside the gene matches: 5. CDR3 in DNA: TGTGCCAGCAGCCAGGGGGTAGTCACTGAAGCTTTCTTT. Translating it yields CASSQGVVTEAFF.

J is TRBJ2-3 and V is TRBV7-3, with unresolved D. The V end was cut by 1 base, the J end by 0 bases, with 14 bases between. The CDR3 spans 17 residues. The V gene's germline CDR1 is SGHTA and CDR2 FQGTGA. The CDR3 sequence is CASSLNPRGPSTDTQYF. DNA for the CDR3: TGTGCCAGCAGCTTAAACCCTAGAGGTCCTAGCACAGATACGCAGTATTTT.

This chain links TRBV2 with TRBJ1-5; D is ambiguous. This CDR3 region has 14 residues. V was shortened by 2 bases and J by 1 base, with 6 bases between the two germline ends. Germline V lookup: CDR1 SNHLY, CDR2 FYNNEI. The CDR3 spells CASSETRSNQPQHF. DNA for the CDR3: TGTGCCAGCAGTGAAACCAGAAGCAATCAGCCCCAGCATTTT.

The rearrangement links TRBV4-1 to TRBJ1-1; no firm D call. The CDR3 is made up of 17 amino acids. V dropped 4 bases and J dropped 10 bases, with 28 bases sitting between them. Germline assignment: CDR1 MGHRA and CDR2 YSYEKL. The CDR3 region has the DNA TGCGCCAGCAGCCCCTCAGTCTTTTTAGACGCCCCAAATCCAGCTTTCTTT. Amino acid sequence: CASSPSVFLDAPNPAFF.

This chain joins TRBV30 and TRBJ2-7; D is ambiguous. This CDR3 has 12 residues. CDR1 and CDR2 from the germline V gene are GTSNPN and SVGIG (reference sequence). Trimming left V 2 bases short and J 1 base short, with 6 bases between. The CDR3 sequence is CAWSPSSYEQYF. Here the CDR3 DNA reads TGTGCCTGGAGTCCGAGTTCCTACGAGCAGTACTTC.

This clone occurred once. V and J are TRBV10-3 and TRBJ2-1; 10 bases agree with TRBD1. After removal of 6 bases from V and 5 bases from J, the junction contained 7 bases not matched to a gene. The V gene's germline CDR1 is ENHRY and CDR2 SYGVKD. This CDR3 is built from 15 residues. The CDR3 spells CAIRAPGTGDNEQFF. Here the CDR3 DNA reads TGTGCCATCAGAGCCCCCGGGACAGGGGACAATGAGCAGTTCTTC.

This clone was observed once. This chain connects TRBV2 to TRBJ2-5, with TRBD1 identical over 8 bases. The CDR3 is made up of 13 amino acids. The V and J ends lost 10 bases and 2 bases, in that order; junction bases with no gene match: 6. From germline, CDR1 is SNHLY and CDR2 FYNNEI. For the CDR3, the DNA is TGTGCCACCAAGGACAGGGTGCAAGAGACCCAGTACTTC. Protein product: CATKDRVQETQYF. Full variable domain (remainder filled in from reference TRBV2 and TRBJ2-5): EPEVTQTPSHQVTQMGQEVILRCVPISNHLYFYWYRQILGQKVEFLVSFYNNEISEKSEIFDDQFSVERPDGSNFTLKIRSTKLEDSAMYFCATKDRVQETQYFGPGTRLLVL.

The chain joins TRBV11-2 to TRBJ2-3; a possible D gene is TRBD2 (7 bases). Germline V gene lookup returns CDR1 SGHAT and CDR2 FQNNGV. The CDR3 covers 13 residues. Between the trimmed V and J ends, which lost 4 bases and 6 bases, there was a span of 11 bases. CDR3 residues: CASSSPGGDTQYF. CDR3 DNA: TGTGCCAGCAGCTCCCCGGGGGGCGATACGCAGTATTTT.

This clone is a singleton in its sample. V and J are TRBV6-1 and TRBJ2-6, with 7 positions matching TRBD1. Germline CDR1 is MNHNS and CDR2 is SASEGT. Trimming took 1 base from V and 4 from J; bases not matched to a gene: 4. This CDR3 region has 16 residues. The CDR3 DNA is TGTGCCAGCAGTGAAGTTTGGGACAGCGGGGCCAACGTCCTGACTTTC. This sequence encodes CASSEVWDSGANVLTF.

V gene TRBV7-3 combines with J gene TRBJ2-1, with a weak D call TRBD2 (6 bases). The CDR3 covers 15 residues. Per germline, CDR1 SGHTA and CDR2 FQGTGA. Trimming shortened V by 3 bases and J by 4 bases, and 13 bases separated the two germline ends. For the CDR3, the DNA is TGTGCCAGCAGCTTTAGCGGAGGGAGGTACAATGAGCAGTTCTTC. Its protein is CASSFSGGRYNEQFF.

This chain connects TRBV5-1 to TRBJ1-6, with TRBD1 identical over 9 bases. The CDR3 is made up of 16 amino acids. The germline gives CDR1 SGHRS, CDR2 YFSETQ. The ends lost 4 bases at V and 1 base at J; junction bases unmatched: 3. In nucleotides, the CDR3 is TGCGCCAGCAGCCATGGACAGGGGTCCTATAATTCACCCCTCCACTTT. It translates to CASSHGQGSYNSPLHF.

V and J are TRBV6-5 and TRBJ1-4; TRBD1 might be the D (5 bases). V shed 7 bases and J shed 6 bases, with 18 bases lying between them. This CDR3 region has 15 residues. Germline CDR1 reads MNHEY; CDR2 reads SVGAGI. CDR3 sequence: CASIPGRDGYEKLFF. As DNA, the CDR3 is TGTGCCAGCATTCCGGGACGGGACGGGTATGAAAAACTGTTTTTT.

The rearrangement uses TRBV5-1 and TRBJ2-3; a weak D match, TRBD1 (6 bases). This CDR3 contains 17 residues. Trimming took 0 bases from V and 4 from J, leaving 18 bases between them. The germline CDR1 and CDR2 sequences are SGHRS and YFSETQ. The CDR3 bases are TGCGCCAGCAGCTTGGGAGGGACACCCGACGCATCAGATACGCAGTATTTT. Translation: CASSLGGTPDASDTQYF.

This sequence joins TRBV11-2 and TRBJ2-2; 7 bases line up with TRBD1. Trimming removed 3 bases from V and 9 bases from J; junction bases left unmatched: 10. CDR1 and CDR2 (germline): SGHAT, FQNNGV. This CDR3 is built from 15 residues. CDR3 amino acids: CASSLTGTVERELFF. As DNA, the CDR3 is TGTGCCAGCAGCTTGACCGGGACAGTGGAAAGGGAGCTGTTTTTT.

This clone turned up a few times. The gene calls are TRBV18 and TRBJ2-7; 7 bases match TRBD1. CDR3 length: 15 residues. With 6 bases clipped from V and 0 bases from J, the junction kept 8 bases outside the gene matches. Germline V CDR1 and CDR2: KGHSH, LQKENI. CDR3 protein: CASSRGQLISYEQYF. CDR3 bases: TGTGCCAGCTCTAGGGGACAGCTGATCTCCTACGAGCAGTACTTC.

V usage is TRBV4-1 and J usage is TRBJ2-7; 9 bases line up with TRBD1. The germline V gene encodes CDR1 MGHRA and CDR2 YSYEKL. CDR3 length: 14 residues. V lost 3 bases and J lost 6; bases outside the gene matches: 6. The CDR3 sequence: CASSQGQGRGEQYF. The CDR3 bases are TGCGCCAGCAGCCAGGGACAGGGACGGGGCGAGCAGTACTTC.

The V call is TRBV28, the J call TRBJ1-4, with D possibly TRBD1 on 6 matching bases. The CDR3 sequence is 16 residues long. Germline V CDR1 and CDR2: MDHEN, SYDVKM. The V and J ends lost 2 bases and 5 bases respectively, with 15 bases between them. The CDR3 reads CASSLPSGHWNEKLFF. The CDR3 DNA reads TGTGCCAGCAGTTTACCCTCGGGACACTGGAATGAAAAACTGTTTTTT.

The chain joins TRBV5-4 to TRBJ1-4, with D unclear. The CDR3 consists of 15 residues. From germline, CDR1 is SGHNT and CDR2 YYREEE (reference sequence). V was cut by 1 base and J by 4 bases, with 11 bases left in between. CDR3 nucleotides: TGTGCCAGCAGCTTGAACCGGCAGAATAATGAAAAACTGTTTTTT. Encoded protein: CASSLNRQNNEKLFF.

This clone has a handful of counts. The chain recombines TRBV7-2 with TRBJ2-7; 7 bases align to TRBD2. Trimming took 4 bases from V and 4 from J; bases not matched to a gene: 7. The CDR3 runs 14 residues. The V gene's germline CDR1 is SGHTA and CDR2 FQGNSA. In nucleotides, the CDR3 is TGTGCCAGCAGCTGGAGCGGGGTCGGTTACGAGCAGTACTTC. Protein: CASSWSGVGYEQYF.

This chain links TRBV7-2 with TRBJ1-2, with D possibly matching TRBD1 (6 bases). Per germline, CDR1 SGHTA and CDR2 FQGNSA. Deletions cut 6 bases from V and 8 bases from J, with 19 bases between. The CDR3 extends over 14 amino acids. The CDR3 DNA follows: TGTGCCAGCAGAACCTCCGGTGGCAGGGGAGGCTACACCTTC. Protein: CASRTSGGRGGYTF.